This T cell receptor (beta chain) was captured in a study of T cells after somatic rescue of genetic block. CDR1 MDHEN and CDR2 SYDVKM come from the germline V gene. V dropped 3 bases and J dropped 4 bases, with 21 bases sitting between them. This CDR3 has 17 amino acids. TCRdb's copy holds only in-frame clones and misses some; the assay was immunoSEQ multiplex PCR. Of some 10,000 clones listed, 78% were seen once; the top ten hold more than 7.5%. This chain connects TRBV28 to TRBJ2-5; D gene ambiguous. This receptor was obtained from a boy aged 5-17 years. Sequencing input: peripheral blood mononuclear cells (PBMCs). The CDR3 spells CASSLENLSSRRETQYF. The CDR3 DNA follows: TGTGCCAGCAGTTTGGAGAACTTATCCTCCCGTAGAGAGACCCAGTACTTC.